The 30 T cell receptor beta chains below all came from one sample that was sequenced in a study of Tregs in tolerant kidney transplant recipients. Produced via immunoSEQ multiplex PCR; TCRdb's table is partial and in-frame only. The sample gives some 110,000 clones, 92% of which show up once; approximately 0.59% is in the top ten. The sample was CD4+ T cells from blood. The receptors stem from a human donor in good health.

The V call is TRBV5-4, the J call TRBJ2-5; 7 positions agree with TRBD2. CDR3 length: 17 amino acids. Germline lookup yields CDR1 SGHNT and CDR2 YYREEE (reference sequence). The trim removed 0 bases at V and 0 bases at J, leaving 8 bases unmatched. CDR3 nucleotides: TGTGCCAGCAGCTTGGTGGCTAGCGGACCCGACCAAGAGACCCAGTACTTC. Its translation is CASSLVASGPDQETQYF. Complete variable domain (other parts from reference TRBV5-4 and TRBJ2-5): ETGVTQSPTHLIKTRGQQVTLRCSSQSGHNTVSWYQQALGQGPQFIFQYYREEENGRGNFPPRFSGLQFPNYSSELNVNALELDDSALYLCASSLVASGPDQETQYFGPGTRLLVL.

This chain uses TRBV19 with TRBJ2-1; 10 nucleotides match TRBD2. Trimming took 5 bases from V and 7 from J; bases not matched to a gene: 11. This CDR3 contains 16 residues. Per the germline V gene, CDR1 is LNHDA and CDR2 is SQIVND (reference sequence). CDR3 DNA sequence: TGTGCCAGTAGTGCCTCCCTAGCGGGAGTAGCGAATGAGCAGTTCTTC. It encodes CASSASLAGVANEQFF.

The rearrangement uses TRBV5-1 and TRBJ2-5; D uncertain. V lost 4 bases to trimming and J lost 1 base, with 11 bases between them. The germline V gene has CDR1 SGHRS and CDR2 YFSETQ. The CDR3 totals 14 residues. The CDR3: CASSLTWGQETQYF. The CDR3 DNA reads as TGCGCCAGCAGCCTCACGTGGGGCCAAGAGACCCAGTACTTC.

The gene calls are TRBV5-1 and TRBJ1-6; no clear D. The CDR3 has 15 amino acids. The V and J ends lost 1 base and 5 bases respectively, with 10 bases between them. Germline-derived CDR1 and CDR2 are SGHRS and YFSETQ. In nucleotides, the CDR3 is TGCGCCAGCAGCTTGTCCGGGCCCGATAATTCACCCCTCCACTTT. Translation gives CASSLSGPDNSPLHF.

The CDR3 sequence: CASRGHNEQFF. As DNA, the CDR3 is TGTGCCAGCAGGGGGCATAATGAGCAGTTCTTC. The rearrangement uses TRBV7-9 and TRBJ2-1; D is perhaps TRBD1 (5 bases). CDR1 and CDR2 from the germline V gene are SEHNR and FQNEAQ (reference sequence). This CDR3 is built from 11 residues. Trimming removed 6 bases from V and 7 bases from J, with 7 bases in between.

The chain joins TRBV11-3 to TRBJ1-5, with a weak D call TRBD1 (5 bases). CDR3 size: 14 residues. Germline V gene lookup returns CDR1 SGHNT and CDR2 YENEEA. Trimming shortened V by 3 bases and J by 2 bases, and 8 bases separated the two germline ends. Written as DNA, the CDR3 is TGTGCCAGCAGCTTGGGGGGGGGCAATCAGCCCCAGCATTTT. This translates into CASSLGGGNQPQHF.

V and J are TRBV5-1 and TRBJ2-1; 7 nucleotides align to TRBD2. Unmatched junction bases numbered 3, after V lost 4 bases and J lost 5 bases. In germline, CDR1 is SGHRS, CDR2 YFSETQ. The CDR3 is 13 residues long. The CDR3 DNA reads TGCGCCAGCAGCCCCCGGGGGGACAATGAGCAGTTCTTC. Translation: CASSPRGDNEQFF.

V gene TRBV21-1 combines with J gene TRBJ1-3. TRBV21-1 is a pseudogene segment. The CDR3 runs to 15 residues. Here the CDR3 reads CASSKARGAGNTIYF. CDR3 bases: TGTGCCAGCAGCAAAGCGAGGGGAGCTGGAAACACCATATATTTT.

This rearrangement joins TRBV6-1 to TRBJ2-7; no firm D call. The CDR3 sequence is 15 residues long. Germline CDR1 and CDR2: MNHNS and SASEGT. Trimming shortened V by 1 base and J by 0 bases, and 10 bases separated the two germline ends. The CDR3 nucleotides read TGTGCCAGCAGTGAAGTATATGTCAGCTCCTACGAGCAGTACTTC. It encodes CASSEVYVSSYEQYF.

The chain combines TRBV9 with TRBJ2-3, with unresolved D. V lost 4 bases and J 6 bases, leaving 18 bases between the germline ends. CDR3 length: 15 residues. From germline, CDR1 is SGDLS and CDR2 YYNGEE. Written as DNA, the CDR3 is TGTGCCAGCAGCCGTTATGACCAGACTCGCGATACGCAGTATTTT. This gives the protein CASSRYDQTRDTQYF.

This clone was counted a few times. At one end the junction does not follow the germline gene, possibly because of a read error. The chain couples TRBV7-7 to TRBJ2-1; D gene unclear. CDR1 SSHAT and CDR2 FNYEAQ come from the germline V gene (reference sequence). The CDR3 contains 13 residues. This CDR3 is CASSFNRDNEQFF. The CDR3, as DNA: TGTGCTAGCAGCTTTAATCGGGACAATGAGCAGTTCTTC.

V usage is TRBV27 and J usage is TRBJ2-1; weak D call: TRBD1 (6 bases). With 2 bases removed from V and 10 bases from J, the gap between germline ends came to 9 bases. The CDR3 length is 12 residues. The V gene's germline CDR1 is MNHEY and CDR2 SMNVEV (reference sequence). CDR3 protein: CASSLQGREQFF. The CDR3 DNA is TGTGCCAGCAGTTTACAGGGGCGAGAGCAGTTCTTC.

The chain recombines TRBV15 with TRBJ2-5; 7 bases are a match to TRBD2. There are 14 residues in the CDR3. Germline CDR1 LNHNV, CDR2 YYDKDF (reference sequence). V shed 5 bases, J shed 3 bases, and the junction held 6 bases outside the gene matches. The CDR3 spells CATSSGGDKETQYF. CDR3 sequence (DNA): TGTGCCACCAGCTCGGGGGGTGATAAAGAGACCCAGTACTTC.

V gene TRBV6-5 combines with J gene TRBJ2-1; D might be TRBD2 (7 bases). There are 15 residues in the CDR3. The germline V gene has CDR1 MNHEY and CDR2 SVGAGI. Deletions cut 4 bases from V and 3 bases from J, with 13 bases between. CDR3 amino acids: CASSFWGGRYNEQFF. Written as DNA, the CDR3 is TGTGCCAGCAGTTTTTGGGGGGGGCGCTACAATGAGCAGTTCTTC.

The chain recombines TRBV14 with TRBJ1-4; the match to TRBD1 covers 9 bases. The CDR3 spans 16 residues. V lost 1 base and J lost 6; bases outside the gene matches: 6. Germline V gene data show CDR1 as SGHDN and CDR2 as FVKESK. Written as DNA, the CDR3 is TGTGCCAGCAGCCAAGGGACGACAGGGGGGTATGAAAAACTGTTTTTT. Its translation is CASSQGTTGGYEKLFF.

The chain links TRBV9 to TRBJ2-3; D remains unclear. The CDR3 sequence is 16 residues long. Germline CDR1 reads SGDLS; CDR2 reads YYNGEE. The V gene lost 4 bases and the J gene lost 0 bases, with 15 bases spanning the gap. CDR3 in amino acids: CASSFSSGPSTDTQYF. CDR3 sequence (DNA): TGTGCCAGCAGCTTCTCTTCCGGTCCTAGCACAGATACGCAGTATTTT.

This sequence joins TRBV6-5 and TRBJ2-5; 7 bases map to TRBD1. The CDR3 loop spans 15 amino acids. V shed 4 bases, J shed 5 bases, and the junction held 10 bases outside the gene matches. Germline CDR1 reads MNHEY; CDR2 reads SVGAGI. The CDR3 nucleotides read TGTGCCAGCAGTTTCCGACAGGGAAGGGGCGAGACCCAGTACTTC. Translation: CASSFRQGRGETQYF.

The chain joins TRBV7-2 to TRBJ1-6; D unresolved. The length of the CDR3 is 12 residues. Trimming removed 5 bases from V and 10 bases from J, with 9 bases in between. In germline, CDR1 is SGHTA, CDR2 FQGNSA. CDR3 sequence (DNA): TGTGCCAGCAGCCGAGACCGGTCACCCCTCCACTTT. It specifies CASSRDRSPLHF.

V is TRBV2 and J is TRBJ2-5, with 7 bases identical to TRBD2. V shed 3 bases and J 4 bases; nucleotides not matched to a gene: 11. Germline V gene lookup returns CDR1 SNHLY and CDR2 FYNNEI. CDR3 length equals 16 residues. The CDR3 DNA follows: TGTGCCAGCAGTGAGGTTACGGGGGGAGGTGGAGAGACCCAGTACTTC. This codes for CASSEVTGGGGETQYF.

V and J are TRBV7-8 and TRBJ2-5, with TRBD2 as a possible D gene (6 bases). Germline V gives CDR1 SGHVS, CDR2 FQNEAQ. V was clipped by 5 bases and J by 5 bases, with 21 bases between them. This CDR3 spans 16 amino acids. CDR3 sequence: CASSLAGTAPSETQYF. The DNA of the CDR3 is TGTGCCAGCAGCCTGGCCGGGACTGCACCTTCGGAGACCCAGTACTTC.

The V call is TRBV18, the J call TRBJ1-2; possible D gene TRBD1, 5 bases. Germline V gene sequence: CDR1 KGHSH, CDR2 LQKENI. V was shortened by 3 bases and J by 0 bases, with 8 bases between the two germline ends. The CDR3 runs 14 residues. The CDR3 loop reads CASSPRDANYGYTF. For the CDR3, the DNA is TGTGCCAGCTCACCCAGGGACGCTAACTATGGCTACACCTTC.

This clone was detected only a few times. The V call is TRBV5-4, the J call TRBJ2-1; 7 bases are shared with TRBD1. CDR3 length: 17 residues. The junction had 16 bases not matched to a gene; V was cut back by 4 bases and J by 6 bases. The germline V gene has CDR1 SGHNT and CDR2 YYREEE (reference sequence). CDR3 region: CASSIGRRDSNSNEQFF. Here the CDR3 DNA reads TGTGCCAGCAGCATCGGTCGCCGGGACAGCAACTCCAATGAGCAGTTCTTC. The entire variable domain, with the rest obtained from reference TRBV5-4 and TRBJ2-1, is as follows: ETGVTQSPTHLIKTRGQQVTLRCSSQSGHNTVSWYQQALGQGPQFIFQYYREEENGRGNFPPRFSGLQFPNYSSELNVNALELDDSALYLCASSIGRRDSNSNEQFFGPGTRLTVL.

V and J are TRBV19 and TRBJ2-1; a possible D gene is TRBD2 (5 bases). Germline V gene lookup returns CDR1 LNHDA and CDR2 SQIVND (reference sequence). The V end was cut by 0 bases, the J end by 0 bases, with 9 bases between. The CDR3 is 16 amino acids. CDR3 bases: TGTGCCAGTAGTATAGATGGGAGCCGCTCCTACAATGAGCAGTTCTTC. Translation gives CASSIDGSRSYNEQFF.

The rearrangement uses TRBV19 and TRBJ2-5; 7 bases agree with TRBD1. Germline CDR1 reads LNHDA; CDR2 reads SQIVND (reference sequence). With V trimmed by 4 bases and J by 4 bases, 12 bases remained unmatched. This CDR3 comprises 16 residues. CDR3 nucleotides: TGTGCCAGTAGTAGAAGGGGGCAGGGGACCACAGAGACCCAGTACTTC. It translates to CASSRRGQGTTETQYF.

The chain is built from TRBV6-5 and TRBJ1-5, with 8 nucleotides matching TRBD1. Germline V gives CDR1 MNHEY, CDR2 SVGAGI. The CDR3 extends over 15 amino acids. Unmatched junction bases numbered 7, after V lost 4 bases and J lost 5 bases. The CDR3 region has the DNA TGTGCCAGCAGTTTTCGGCAGGGGGCTCATCAGCCCCAGCATTTT. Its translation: CASSFRQGAHQPQHF.

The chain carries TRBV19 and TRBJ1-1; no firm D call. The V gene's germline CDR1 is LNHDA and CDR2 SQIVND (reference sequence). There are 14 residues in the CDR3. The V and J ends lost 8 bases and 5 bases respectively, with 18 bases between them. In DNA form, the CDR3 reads TGTGCCAGTGGATCCCGGCCACAACAGACTGAAGCTTTCTTT. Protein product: CASGSRPQQTEAFF.

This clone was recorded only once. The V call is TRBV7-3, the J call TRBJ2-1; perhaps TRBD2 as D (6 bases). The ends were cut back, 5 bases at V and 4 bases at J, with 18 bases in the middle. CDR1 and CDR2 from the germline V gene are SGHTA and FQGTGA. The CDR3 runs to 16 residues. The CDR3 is CASSKNSGPYYNEQFF. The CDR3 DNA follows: TGTGCCAGCAGCAAAAATAGCGGACCTTATTACAATGAGCAGTTCTTC.

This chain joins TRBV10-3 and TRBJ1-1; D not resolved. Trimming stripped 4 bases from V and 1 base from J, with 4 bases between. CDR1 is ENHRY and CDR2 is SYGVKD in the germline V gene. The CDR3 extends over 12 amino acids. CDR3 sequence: CAISGGNTEAFF. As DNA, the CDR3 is TGTGCCATCAGTGGGGGGAACACTGAAGCTTTCTTT.

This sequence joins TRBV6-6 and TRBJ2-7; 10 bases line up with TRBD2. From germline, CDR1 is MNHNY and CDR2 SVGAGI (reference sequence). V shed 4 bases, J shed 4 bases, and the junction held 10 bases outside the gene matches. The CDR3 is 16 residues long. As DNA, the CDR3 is TGTGCCAGCAGTTCCCCTTCTAGCGGGAGAGGGTACGAGCAGTACTTC. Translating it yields CASSSPSSGRGYEQYF.

The CDR3 loop is CASSRLTNTEAFF. Here the CDR3 DNA reads TGTGCCAGCAGCCGCCTGACGAACACTGAAGCTTTCTTT. The rearrangement links TRBV11-3 to TRBJ1-1; D gene uncertain. CDR3 size: 13 residues. Germline-derived CDR1 and CDR2 are SGHNT and YENEEA. V shed 5 bases and J shed 1 base, with 8 bases lying between them.